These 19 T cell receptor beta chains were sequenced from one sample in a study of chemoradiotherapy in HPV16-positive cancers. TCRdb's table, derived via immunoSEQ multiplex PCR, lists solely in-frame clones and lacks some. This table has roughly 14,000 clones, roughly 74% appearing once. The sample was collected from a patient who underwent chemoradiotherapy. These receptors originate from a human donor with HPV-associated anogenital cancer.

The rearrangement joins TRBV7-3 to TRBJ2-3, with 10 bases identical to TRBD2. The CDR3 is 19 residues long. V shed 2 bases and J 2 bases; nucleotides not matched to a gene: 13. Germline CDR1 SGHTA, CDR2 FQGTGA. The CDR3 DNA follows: TGTGCCAGCAGCTTAGAGGGTCTAGCGGGAGCGAGGGACACAGATACGCAGTATTTT. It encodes CASSLEGLAGARDTDTQYF.

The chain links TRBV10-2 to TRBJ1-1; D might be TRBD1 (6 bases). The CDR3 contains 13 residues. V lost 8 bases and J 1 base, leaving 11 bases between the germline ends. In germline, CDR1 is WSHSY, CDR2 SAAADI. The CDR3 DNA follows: TGCGCCAGCTCTGCACAGGGGAACACTGAAGCTTTCTTT. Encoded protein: CASSAQGNTEAFF.

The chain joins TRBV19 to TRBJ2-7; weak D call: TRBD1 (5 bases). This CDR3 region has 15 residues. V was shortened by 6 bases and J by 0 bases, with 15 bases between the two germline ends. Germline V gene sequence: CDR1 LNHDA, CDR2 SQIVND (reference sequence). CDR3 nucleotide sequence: TGTGCCAGTAGCCTAGGGTTGGACAACTCCTACGAGCAGTACTTC. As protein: CASSLGLDNSYEQYF.

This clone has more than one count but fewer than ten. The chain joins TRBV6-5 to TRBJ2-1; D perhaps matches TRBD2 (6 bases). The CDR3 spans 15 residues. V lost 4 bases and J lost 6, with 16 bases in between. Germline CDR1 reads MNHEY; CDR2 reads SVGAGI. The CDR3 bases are TGTGCCAGCAGTTGGTTCCCCGGGAGAGGCAATGAGCAGTTCTTC. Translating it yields CASSWFPGRGNEQFF.

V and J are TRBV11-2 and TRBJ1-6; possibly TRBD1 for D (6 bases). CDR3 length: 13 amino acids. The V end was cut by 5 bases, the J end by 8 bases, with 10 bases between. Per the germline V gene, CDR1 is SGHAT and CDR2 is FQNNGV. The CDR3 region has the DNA TGTGCCAGCAGCAAGGCAGGGGATTCACCCCTCCACTTT. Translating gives CASSKAGDSPLHF.

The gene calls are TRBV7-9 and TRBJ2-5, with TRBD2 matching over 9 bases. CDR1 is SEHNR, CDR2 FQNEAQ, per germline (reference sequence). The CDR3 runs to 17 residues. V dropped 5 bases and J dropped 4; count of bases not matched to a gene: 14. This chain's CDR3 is CASSPSSGGRAGETQYF. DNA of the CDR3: TGTGCCAGCAGCCCCTCGTCCGGCGGGAGGGCCGGAGAGACCCAGTACTTC.

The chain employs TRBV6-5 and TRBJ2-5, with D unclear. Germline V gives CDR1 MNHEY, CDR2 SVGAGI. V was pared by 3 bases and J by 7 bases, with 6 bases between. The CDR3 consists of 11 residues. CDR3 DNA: TGTGCCAGCAGTTATCTAGGGACCCAGTACTTC. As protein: CASSYLGTQYF.

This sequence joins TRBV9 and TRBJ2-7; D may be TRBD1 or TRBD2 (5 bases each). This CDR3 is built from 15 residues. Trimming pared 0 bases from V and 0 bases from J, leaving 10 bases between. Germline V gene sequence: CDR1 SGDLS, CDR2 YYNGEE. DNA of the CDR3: TGTGCCAGCAGCGTAGAGGGGACGGACTCCTACGAGCAGTACTTC. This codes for CASSVEGTDSYEQYF.

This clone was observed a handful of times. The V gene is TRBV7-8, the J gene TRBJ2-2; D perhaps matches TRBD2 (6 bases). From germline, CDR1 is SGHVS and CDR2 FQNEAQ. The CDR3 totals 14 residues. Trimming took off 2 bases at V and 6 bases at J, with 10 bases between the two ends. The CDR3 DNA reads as TGTGCCAGCAGCTTAAAGGACTACCCCGGGGAGCTGTTTTTT. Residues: CASSLKDYPGELFF.

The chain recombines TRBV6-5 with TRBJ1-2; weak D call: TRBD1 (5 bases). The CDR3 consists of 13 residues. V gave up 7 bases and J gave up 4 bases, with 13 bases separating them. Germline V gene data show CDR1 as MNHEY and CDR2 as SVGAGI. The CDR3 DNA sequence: TGTGCCAGCACTCTCCCGGGGGGCTATGGCTACACCTTC. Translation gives CASTLPGGYGYTF.

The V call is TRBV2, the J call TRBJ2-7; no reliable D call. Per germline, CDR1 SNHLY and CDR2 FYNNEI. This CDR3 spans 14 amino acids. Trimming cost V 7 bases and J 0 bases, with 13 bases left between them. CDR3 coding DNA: TGTGCCAGCACGTTGGTGTTAGACTCCTACGAGCAGTACTTC. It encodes CASTLVLDSYEQYF. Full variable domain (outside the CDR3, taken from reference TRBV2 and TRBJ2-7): EPEVTQTPSHQVTQMGQEVILRCVPISNHLYFYWYRQILGQKVEFLVSFYNNEISEKSEIFDDQFSVERPDGSNFTLKIRSTKLEDSAMYFCASTLVLDSYEQYFGPGTRLTVT.

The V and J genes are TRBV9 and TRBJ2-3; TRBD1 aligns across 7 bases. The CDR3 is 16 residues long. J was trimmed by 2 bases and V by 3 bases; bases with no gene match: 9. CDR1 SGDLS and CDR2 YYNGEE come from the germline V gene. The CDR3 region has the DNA TGTGCCAGCAGCGGAGATCTGACAGGGTACACAGATACGCAGTATTTT. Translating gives CASSGDLTGYTDTQYF.

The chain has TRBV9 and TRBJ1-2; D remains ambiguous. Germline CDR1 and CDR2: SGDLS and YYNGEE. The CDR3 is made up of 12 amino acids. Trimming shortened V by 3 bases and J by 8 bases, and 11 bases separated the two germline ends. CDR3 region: CASSGDRWGYTF. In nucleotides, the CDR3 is TGTGCCAGCAGCGGCGACCGATGGGGCTACACCTTC. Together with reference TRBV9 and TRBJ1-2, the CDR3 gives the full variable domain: DSGVTQTPKHLITATGQRVTLRCSPRSGDLSVYWYQQSLDQGLQFLIQYYNGEERAKGNILERFSAQQFPDLHSELNLSSLELGDSALYFCASSGDRWGYTFGSGTRLTVV.

The DNA for the CDR3 is TGTGCCAGCAGTGAACTGGGCGGACAGAACAATGAGCAGTTCTTC. Translated, it gives CASSELGGQNNEQFF. The chain couples TRBV2 to TRBJ2-1; the D gene is possibly TRBD1 (6 bases). This CDR3 contains 15 residues. V lost 2 bases to trimming and J lost 5 bases, with 13 bases between them. The germline V gene has CDR1 SNHLY and CDR2 FYNNEI.

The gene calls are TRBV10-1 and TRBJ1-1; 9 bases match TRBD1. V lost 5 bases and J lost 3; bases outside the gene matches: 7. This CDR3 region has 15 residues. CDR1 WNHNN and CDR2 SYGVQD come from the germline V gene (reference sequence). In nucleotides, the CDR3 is TGCGCCAGCAGTACGGGACAGGGCTCGGACACTGAAGCTTTCTTT. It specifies CASSTGQGSDTEAFF.

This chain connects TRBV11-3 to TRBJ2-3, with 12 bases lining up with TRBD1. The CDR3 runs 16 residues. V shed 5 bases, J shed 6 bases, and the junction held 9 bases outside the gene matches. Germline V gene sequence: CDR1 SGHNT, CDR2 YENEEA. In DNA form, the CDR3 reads TGTGCCAGCAGCATTGGTGGGGACAGGGGGCACGATACGCAGTATTTT. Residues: CASSIGGDRGHDTQYF. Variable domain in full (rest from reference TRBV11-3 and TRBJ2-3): EAGVVQSPRYKIIEKKQPVAFWCNPISGHNTLYWYLQNLGQGPELLIRYENEEAVDDSQLPKDRFSAERLKGVDSTLKIQPAELGDSAVYLCASSIGGDRGHDTQYFGPGTRLTVL.

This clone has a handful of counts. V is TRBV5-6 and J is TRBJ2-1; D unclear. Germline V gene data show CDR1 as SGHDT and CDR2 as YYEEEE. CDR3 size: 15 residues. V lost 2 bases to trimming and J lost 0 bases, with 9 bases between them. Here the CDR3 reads CASSFSVYSYNEQFF. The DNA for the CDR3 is TGTGCCAGCAGCTTCTCAGTGTACTCCTACAATGAGCAGTTCTTC.

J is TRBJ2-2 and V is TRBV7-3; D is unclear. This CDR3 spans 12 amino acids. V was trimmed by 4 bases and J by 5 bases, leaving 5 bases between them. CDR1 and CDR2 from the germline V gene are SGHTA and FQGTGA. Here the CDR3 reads CASSSLTGELFF. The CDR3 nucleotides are TGTGCCAGCAGCTCCCTTACCGGGGAGCTGTTTTTT.

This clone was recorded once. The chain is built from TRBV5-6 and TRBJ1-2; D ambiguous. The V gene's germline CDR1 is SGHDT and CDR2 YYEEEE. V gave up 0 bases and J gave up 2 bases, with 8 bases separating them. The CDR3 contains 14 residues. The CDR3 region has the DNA TGTGCCAGCAGCTTGGAGTACGGCAACTATGGCTACACCTTC. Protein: CASSLEYGNYGYTF.